Here is one TCR beta chain with its context. Its antigen remains unknown. This entry comes from a study of shared clonotypes between healthy human individuals. Study-wide points: Rarefaction showed sorted-subset sequencing was incomplete despite large depth.

Genomic DNA from each subset was divided evenly over several immunoSEQ plates. Each sorted subset replicate got 200 ng genomic DNA, 30,000 or so genomes. The protocol was immunoSEQ multiplex PCR, while the TCRdb copy is restricted to in-frame clones and leaves out a portion. This sample has about 1.1 million clones, with 60% to 80% found just once. V was shortened by 1 base and J by 0 bases, with 10 bases between the two germline ends. CDR1 is SGHNT, CDR2 YYREEE, per germline (reference sequence). CDR3 length: 15 amino acids. The sequence was obtained from a man younger than 35 in good health. Some clones in this sample may be carry-over from other donors' samples. The sequenced sample consisted of memory CD4+ T cells from PBMCs. Subset here: CD45RA-negative fraction. The genes are TRBV5-4 and TRBJ1-1, with a tentative D call TRBD1 (5 bases). CDR3 in DNA: TGTGCCAGCAGCTTGAGGGGACGGCTGAACACTGAAGCTTTCTTT. Encoded protein: CASSLRGRLNTEAFF. Variable domain in full (rest from reference TRBV5-4 and TRBJ1-1): ETGVTQSPTHLIKTRGQQVTLRCSSQSGHNTVSWYQQALGQGPQFIFQYYREEENGRGNFPPRFSGLQFPNYSSELNVNALELDDSALYLCASSLRGRLNTEAFFGQGTRLTVV.